The present T cell receptor beta chain was sequenced within a study of tumor-infiltrating lymphocytes in localized non-small cell lung cancer. Study as a whole: The cohort mixed smokers and never-smokers, several histologies, and some post-neoadjuvant-chemotherapy samples.

As to this clone: Antigen specificity is unknown.

This table comes from immunoSEQ multiplex PCR, and its TCRdb copy is limited to in-frame clones, with some not included. The table includes 15,000 or so clones, approximately 80% detected once. The V gene end was trimmed by 8 bases and the J gene end by 4 bases; junction bases not matched to a gene: 4. CDR1 MGHDK and CDR2 SYGVNS come from the germline V gene. The CDR3 is made up of 13 amino acids. Study conclusions and caveats: T-cell fraction did not differ between immunotypes IM1 and IM2. Tumor T-cell fraction was not associated with recurrence-free survival.

The chain combines TRBV25-1 with TRBJ2-7; 11 bases fit TRBD2. The sequenced material came from lung tumor tissue. The TCR comes from a human donor with non-small cell lung cancer. DNA for the CDR3: TGTGCCAGCGTAACTAGCGGGAGTTACGAGCAGTACTTC. Protein product: CASVTSGSYEQYF.